This TCR beta chain originates from a study of immune heterogeneity within non-small cell lung tumors. Whole-study context: It was found that the tumors were a handful of squamous cell carcinomas, 10 non-squamous carcinomas and 1 not otherwise specified.

Template material comprised bulk tumor genomic DNA at approximately 650 ng per sample. Surgeons took several biopsies per primary tumor, spaced far apart, during surgery. Patients underwent curative surgery for untreated, newly diagnosed non-small cell lung cancer. There were roughly 15 donors in total. They were all newly diagnosed non-small cell lung cancer patients undergoing surgery with curative intent. With 32 V and 13 J primers, multiplex PCR amplified the TCR beta CDR3. TCRdb re-analysed the multiplex PCR reads in MiXCR, keeping a single row per CDR3 protein. The data contain about 3,400 distinct CDR3 sequences, about two fifths of them seen just once; the ten biggest clones take up under 15%. This clonotype was observed a few times. Its antigen is unknown. Whole-study findings and limits: Each patient largely had their own distinct set of high-frequency T-cell receptor beta clonotypes.

The CDR3 length is 14 residues. The V gene lost 6 bases and the J gene lost 6 bases, with 18 bases spanning the gap. Germline CDR1 and CDR2: LGHDT and YNNKEL (reference sequence). The origin of this receptor is a man between 65 and 85 years old with non-small cell lung cancer. Sequenced: lung tumor tissue. The J gene is TRBJ2-7, the V gene TRBV3-1; either TRBD1 or TRBD2 may fit D (5 bases each). CDR3 nucleotide sequence: TGTGCCAGCAGACAGGAAGAGGGCGACTGCGAGCAGTACTTC. It yields the protein CASRQEEGDCEQYF.